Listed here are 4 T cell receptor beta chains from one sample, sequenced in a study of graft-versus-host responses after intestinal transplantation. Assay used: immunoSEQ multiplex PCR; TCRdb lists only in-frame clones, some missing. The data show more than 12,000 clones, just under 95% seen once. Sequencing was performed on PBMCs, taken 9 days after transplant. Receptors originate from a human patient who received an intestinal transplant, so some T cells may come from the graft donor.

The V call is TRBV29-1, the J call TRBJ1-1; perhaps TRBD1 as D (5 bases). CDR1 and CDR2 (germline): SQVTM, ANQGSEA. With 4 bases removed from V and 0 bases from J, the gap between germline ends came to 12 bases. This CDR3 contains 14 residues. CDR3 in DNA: TGCAGCGTTGTTGGGGGATACCTGAACACTGAAGCTTTCTTT. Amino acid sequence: CSVVGGYLNTEAFF.

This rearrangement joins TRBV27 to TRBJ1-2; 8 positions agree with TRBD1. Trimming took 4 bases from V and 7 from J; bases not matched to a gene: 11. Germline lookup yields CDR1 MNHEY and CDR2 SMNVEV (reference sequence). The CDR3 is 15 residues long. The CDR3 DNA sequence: TGTGCCAGCAGTTCCTTTTTTGCAGGGGGCGGTGGCTACACCTTC. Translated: CASSSFFAGGGGYTF.

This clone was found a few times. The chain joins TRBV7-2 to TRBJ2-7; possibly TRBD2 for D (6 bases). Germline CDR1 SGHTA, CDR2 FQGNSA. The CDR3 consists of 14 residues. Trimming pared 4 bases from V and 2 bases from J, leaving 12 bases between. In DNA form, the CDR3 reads TGTGCCAGCAGCTCTAGCGCCCTAACCTACGAGCAGTACTTC. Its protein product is CASSSSALTYEQYF.

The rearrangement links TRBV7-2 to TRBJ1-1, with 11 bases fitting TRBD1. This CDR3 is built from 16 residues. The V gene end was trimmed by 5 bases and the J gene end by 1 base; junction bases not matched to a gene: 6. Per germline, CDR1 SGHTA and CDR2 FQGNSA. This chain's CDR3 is CASSRDRGIGNTEAFF. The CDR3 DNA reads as TGTGCCAGCAGCCGGGACAGGGGGATAGGGAACACTGAAGCTTTCTTT.